The subject of this entry is one T cell receptor (beta chain). The data stem from a study of blood T cell repertoires in COVID-19. About the study: The study drew acute and convalescent COVID-19 samples from the United States, Italy and Spain. PBMCs, B-cell-depleted T cells, or T cells were the source of the cDNA or gDNA that made up the material.

CDR1 and CDR2 from the germline V gene are SGHDT and YYEEEE. Trimming took 2 bases from V and 3 from J, leaving 11 bases between them. The CDR3 runs to 14 residues. As processed by the authors: Scientists estimated how many nucleated cells there were by amplifying reference gene primers. Sequencing used immunoSEQ multiplex PCR; TCRdb keeps in-frame clones, though not all of them. The D gene and trimming were derived from the DNA, and the V and J assignments and clone size from that table. The repertoire includes fewer than 300,000 clones, roughly nine tenths of them detected once, and around 12% sits in the top ten. Seattle patients were enrolled during active infection and followed longitudinally.

This clonotype was sampled from a woman between 25 and 40 years old with COVID-19, enrolled during active disease. Specimen: peripheral blood. The chain links TRBV5-6 to TRBJ1-2; no firm D call. The CDR3 DNA reads TGTGCCAGCAGCTTTGAGGCGGGATACTATGGCTACACCTTC. Translated: CASSFEAGYYGYTF.